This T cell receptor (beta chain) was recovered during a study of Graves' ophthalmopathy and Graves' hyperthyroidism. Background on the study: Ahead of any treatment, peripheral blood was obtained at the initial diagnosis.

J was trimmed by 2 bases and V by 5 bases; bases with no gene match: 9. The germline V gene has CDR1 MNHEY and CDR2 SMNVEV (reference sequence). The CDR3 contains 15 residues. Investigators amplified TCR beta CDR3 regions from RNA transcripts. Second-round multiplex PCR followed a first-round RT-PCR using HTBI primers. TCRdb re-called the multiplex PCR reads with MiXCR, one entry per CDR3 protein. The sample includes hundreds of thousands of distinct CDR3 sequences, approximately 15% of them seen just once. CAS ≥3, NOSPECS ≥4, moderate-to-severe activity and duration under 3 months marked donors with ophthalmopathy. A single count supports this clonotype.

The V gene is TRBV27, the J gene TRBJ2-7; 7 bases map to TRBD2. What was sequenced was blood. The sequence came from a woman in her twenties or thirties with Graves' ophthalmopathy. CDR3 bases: TGTGCCAGCAGTAATTCGCTAGCGGCGACCTACGAGCAGTACTTC. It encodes CASSNSLAATYEQYF.